Detailed here is one T cell receptor (beta chain). What it recognizes is unknown. Other nucleotide sequences from this sample produce the same CDR3. This sample was included in a study of shared clonotypes between healthy human individuals. Execution of the assay was at deep level. Sequencing used immunoSEQ multiplex PCR; TCRdb keeps in-frame clones, though not all of them. In the table there are about 560,000 clones, around 78% of which are singletons. Trimming left V 1 base short and J 3 bases short, with 5 bases between. Germline V gene sequence: CDR1 SEHNR, CDR2 FQNEAQ (reference sequence). The CDR3 runs 13 residues. Points from the study as a whole: Researchers sampled blood only, noting tissue repertoires likely differ. How much donors shared clonotypes was expected to be affected by sequencing depth. Enrolling few donors narrowed the genetic and exposure-history diversity that was represented.

This chain connects TRBV7-9 to TRBJ2-3, with unresolved D. This TCR was sampled from a woman between 40 and 50 years old in good health. Some clones in this sample may be carry-over from other donors' samples. Source material: PBMCs. DNA of the CDR3: TGTGCCAGCAGCTTAGGGCTAACAGATACGCAGTATTTT. It yields the protein CASSLGLTDTQYF.